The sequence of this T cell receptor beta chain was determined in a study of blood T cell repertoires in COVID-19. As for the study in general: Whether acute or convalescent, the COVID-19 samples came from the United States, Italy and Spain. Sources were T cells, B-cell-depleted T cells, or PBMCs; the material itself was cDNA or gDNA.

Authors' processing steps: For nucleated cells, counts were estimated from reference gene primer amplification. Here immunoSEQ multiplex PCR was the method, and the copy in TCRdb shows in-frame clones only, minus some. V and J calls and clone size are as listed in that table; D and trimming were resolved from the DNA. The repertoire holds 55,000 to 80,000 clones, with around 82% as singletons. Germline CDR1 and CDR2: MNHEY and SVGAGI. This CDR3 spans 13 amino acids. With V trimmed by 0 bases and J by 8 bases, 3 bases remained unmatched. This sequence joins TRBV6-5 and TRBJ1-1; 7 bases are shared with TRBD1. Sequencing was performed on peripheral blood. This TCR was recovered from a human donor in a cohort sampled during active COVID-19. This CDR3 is CASSYSLGQEAFF. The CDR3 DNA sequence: TGTGCCAGCAGTTACTCTTTGGGACAGGAAGCTTTCTTT.